The rows below give T cell receptor beta chains drawn from one sample of a study of shared clonotypes between healthy human individuals. TCRdb keeps only in-frame clones here, not all; method: immunoSEQ multiplex PCR. This sample has 2,500,000 or so clones, with approximately 94% found just once. Sequences were obtained from naive CD4+ T cells from PBMCs. The receptors were gathered from a man younger than 35 in good health. Some clones in this sample may be carry-over from other donors' samples. The conserved cysteine and the conserved F or W are not part of the CDR3 here. Fields, in order: CDR3 length, V gene, CDR3 protein.

13 | TRBV6-6 | ASTPSGGGGQPQH
12 | TRBV15 | ATSSRGSGETQY
12 | TRBV5-1 | ASSLWGSENEQY
14 | TRBV5-1 | ASSRGSSGSYNEQF
13 | TRBV19 | ASSSPDRFGHMQY
11 | TRBV7-9 | ASSSGDYYEQY
11 | TRBV2 | ASSADGTYGYT
13 | TRBV7-9 | ASSPPSGRAVEQY
11 | TRBV5-1 | ASSFAGGNEQY
16 | TRBV11-2 | ASSAWERGARFGRELF
12 | TRBV19 | ASSMAGANYGYT
8 | TRBV6-1 | ASSVDGEY
12 | TRBV5-1 | ASSFGNSYNEQF
12 | TRBV29-1 | SVGRATRNTEAF
13 | TRBV19 | ASTRDPGQVYGYT
11 | TRBV5-4 | ASSSTHTDTQY
12 | TRBV5-1 | ASSLAPGTYEQY
13 | TRBV5-1 | ASSLAAAGATEQY
14 | TRBV1 | TSSQVDRYSGNTIY
13 | TRBV4-1 | ASSQIGGRETEAF
12 | TRBV18 | ASSRTGSSNEQY
10 | TRBV27 | ALCGTGTEGY
13 | TRBV6-6 | ASSSKGQAYNEQF
11 | TRBV4-1 | ASSQVDPGELF
13 | TRBV4-1 | ASSPGQGARPEAF
14 | TRBV19 | ASSDIAGAIGNEQF
12 | TRBV28 | ASSLSPYNQPQH
13 | TRBV6-5 | ASSKPGLAGGEQF
14 | TRBV28 | ASSPRTGRGNQPQH
14 | TRBV5-4 | ASSLTGANFYNEQF
13 | TRBV14 | ASSSRTGFPYEQY
11 | TRBV7-3 | ASSAGRTDTQY
15 | TRBV7-2 | ASSAGQGRTGANVLT
12 | TRBV2 | ASSEQGWGDTQY
10 | TRBV10-3 | AIGRAAPEQY
11 | TRBV7-6 | ASSFGGPYEQY
11 | TRBV5-6 | ASADRGSYGYT
12 | TRBV19 | ASRPTGGADEQY
18 | TRBV7-3 | ASSLRPSGSRGSLGDTQY
12 | TRBV5-1 | ASSLRGGNQPQH
13 | TRBV19 | ASSTRDRINYGYT
13 | TRBV27 | ASSLNRDSYNEQF
11 | TRBV5-1 | ASSLLFTDTQY
12 | TRBV7-9 | ASSPGDSYNEQF
13 | TRBV2 | ASSEGGRHIYEQY
10 | TRBV28 | ASNQYGNTIY
15 | TRBV28 | ASTLQWGARGNQPQH
13 | TRBV7-8 | ASSLEPASQETQY
14 | TRBV7-2 | ASSLGAEKMRETQY
16 | TRBV27 | ASSLFPSPPGGYNEQF
16 | TRBV7-2 | ATVKPGLAGRSAYEQY
10 | TRBV5-6 | ASSLDAYGYT
10 | TRBV19 | ASYDGYNEQF
13 | TRBV18 | ASSPPGLAGNEQF
12 | TRBV2 | ASSRDRVSYGYT
12 | TRBV5-8 | ASRRQGGSYEQY
13 | TRBV5-4 | ASSLVAGSTYEQY